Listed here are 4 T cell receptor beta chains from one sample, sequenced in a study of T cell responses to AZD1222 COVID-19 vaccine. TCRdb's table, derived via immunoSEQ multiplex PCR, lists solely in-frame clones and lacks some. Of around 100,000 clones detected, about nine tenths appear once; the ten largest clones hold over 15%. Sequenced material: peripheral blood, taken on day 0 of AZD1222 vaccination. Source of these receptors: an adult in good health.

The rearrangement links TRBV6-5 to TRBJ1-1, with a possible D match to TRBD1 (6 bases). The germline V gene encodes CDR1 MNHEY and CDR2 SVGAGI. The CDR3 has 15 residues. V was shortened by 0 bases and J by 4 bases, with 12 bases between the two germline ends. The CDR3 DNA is TGTGCCAGCAGTTACTCGAGGGGGTTTGGCACTGAAGCTTTCTTT. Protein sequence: CASSYSRGFGTEAFF.

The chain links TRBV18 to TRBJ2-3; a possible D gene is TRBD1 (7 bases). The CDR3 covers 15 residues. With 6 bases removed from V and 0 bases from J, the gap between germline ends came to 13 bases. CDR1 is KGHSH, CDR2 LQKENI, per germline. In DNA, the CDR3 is TGTGCCAGCTCCTCGACAGGGACTAGCACAGATACGCAGTATTTT. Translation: CASSSTGTSTDTQYF. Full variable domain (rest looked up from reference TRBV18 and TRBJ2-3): NAGVMQNPRHLVRRRGQEARLRCSPMKGHSHVYWYRQLPEEGLKFMVYLQKENIIDESGMPKERFSAEFPKEGPSILRIQQVVRGDSAAYFCASSSTGTSTDTQYFGPGTRLTVL.

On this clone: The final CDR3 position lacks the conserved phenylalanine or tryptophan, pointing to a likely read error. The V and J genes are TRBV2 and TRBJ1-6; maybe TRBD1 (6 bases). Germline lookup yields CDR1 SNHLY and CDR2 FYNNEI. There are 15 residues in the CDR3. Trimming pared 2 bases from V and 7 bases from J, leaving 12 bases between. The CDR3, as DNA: TGTGCCAGCAGTGAACGGACAGTCAGGAATTCACCCCTCCACCTT. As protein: CASSERTVRNSPLHL.

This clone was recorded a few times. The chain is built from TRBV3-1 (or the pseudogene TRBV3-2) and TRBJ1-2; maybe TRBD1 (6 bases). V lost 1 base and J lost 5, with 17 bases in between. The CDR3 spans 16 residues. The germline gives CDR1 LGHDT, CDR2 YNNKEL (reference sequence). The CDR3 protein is CASSQGGGNRAYGYTF. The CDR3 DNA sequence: TGTGCCAGCAGCCAAGGAGGGGGAAACAGGGCTTATGGCTACACCTTC.